This paragraph reports one T cell receptor (beta chain). Its antigen is currently unknown. The record originates from a study of immune evolution from preneoplasia to lung adenocarcinoma. Overall study context: HLA loss of heterozygosity: roughly 6.6% AIS, about 15% MIA, 30% to 35% ADC, none AAH. Study-level points and caveats: From normal lung to invasive adenocarcinoma, top clone frequencies appeared to decrease. Normal lung had highest clonality; later lesions appeared denser, more diverse.

The CDR3 has 13 amino acids. Per germline, CDR1 SGHRS and CDR2 YFSETQ. V was clipped by 1 base and J by 0 bases, with 3 bases between them. Produced via immunoSEQ multiplex PCR; TCRdb's table is partial and in-frame only. The profile shows about 10,000 clones, about 90% of them singletons. The genes are TRBV5-1 and TRBJ2-3, with D uncertain. The sample taken for sequencing was FFPE invasive lung adenocarcinoma tissue. The TCR comes from a person aged 70 to 79 with invasive lung adenocarcinoma. CDR3 bases: TGCGCCAGCAGCTTGCTTAGCACAGATACGCAGTATTTT. It specifies CASSLLSTDTQYF.